Sequencing of this TCR beta chain was carried out in a study of vaccination effects on CD4 cells after COVID-19. The V segment lost 0 bases and the J segment 4 bases; nucleotides outside the gene matches: 11. From germline, CDR1 is SGHDT and CDR2 YYEEEE. This CDR3 is 18 amino acids long. The table came from immunoSEQ multiplex PCR; TCRdb's copy has only in-frame clones and leaves some out. The profile covers about 8,900 clones, with roughly 80% appearing a single time and 9.5% to 14% taken by the ten largest. Study results and caveats: Marked clonal contraction was seen in infection- and vaccine-induced clones late after vaccination.

Isolation of CD4+ T cells took place after less than 12 days of culture. Each participant was administered two doses of either the BNT162b2 or the mRNA-1273 vaccine. All vaccine recipients tested negative for nucleocapsid antibodies and had never contracted SARS-CoV-2 infection. Cultures had half their medium replaced with IL-2 medium on days 3 and 7. Of note for this clone: Its antigen is unknown.

The TCR was taken from a human donor who received a COVID-19 vaccine. The chain recombines TRBV5-6 with TRBJ2-7; 12 bases fit TRBD2. The sample here was CD4+ T cells from PBMCs cultured without peptide, taken after COVID-19 vaccination. The CDR3 nucleotides are TGTGCCAGCAGCTTGGTCTACCCCCGACTAGCGGGGGATTACGAGCAGTACTTC. It translates to CASSLVYPRLAGDYEQYF.